These T cell receptor beta chains were read from a single sample in a study of blood T cell repertoires in COVID-19. Clones were sequenced by immunoSEQ multiplex PCR, and TCRdb holds only the in-frame ones, with some missing. This table has roughly 28,000 clones, 89% appearing once. Sequenced: peripheral blood. Every receptor here comes from a human donor with acute or convalescent COVID-19. The donor label of this sample is uncertain. Both conserved end residues are part of each CDR3. The D gene is left open where the match is weak. Clone size appears in some rows only: once, few, many, or a class for an expanded clone.

abundance: .; d_gene: TRBD1; v_gene: TRBV27; j_gene: TRBJ1-1; CDR3aa: CASSLGRDRNTEAFF; CDR3nt: TGTGCCAGCAGTTTAGGGCGGGACAGGAACACTGAAGCTTTCTTT
abundance: once; d_gene: TRBD1; v_gene: TRBV28; j_gene: TRBJ1-6; CDR3aa: CASSPTGGVYSPLHF; CDR3nt: TGTGCCAGCAGTCCGACAGGGGGCGTTTATTCACCCCTCCACTTT
abundance: .; d_gene: .; v_gene: TRBV4-1; j_gene: TRBJ1-1; CDR3aa: CASSQGRGSLNTEAFF; CDR3nt: TGCGCCAGCAGCCAAGGGCGGGGGAGCTTGAACACTGAAGCTTTCTTT
abundance: .; d_gene: .; v_gene: TRBV2; j_gene: TRBJ1-4; CDR3aa: CASSMVRAGEKLFF; CDR3nt: TGTGCCAGCAGTATGGTGCGGGCGGGTGAAAAACTGTTTTTT
abundance: once; d_gene: .; v_gene: TRBV20-1; j_gene: TRBJ2-5; CDR3aa: CSASSVETQYF; CDR3nt: TGCAGTGCTAGCTCCGTAGAGACCCAGTACTTC
abundance: .; d_gene: TRBD1; v_gene: TRBV18; j_gene: TRBJ2-3; CDR3aa: CASAPGLTGLADTQYF; CDR3nt: TGTGCCAGCGCCCCAGGGTTGACAGGGTTGGCAGATACGCAGTATTTT
abundance: .; d_gene: .; v_gene: TRBV9; j_gene: TRBJ2-2; CDR3aa: CASSPSNTGELFF; CDR3nt: TGTGCCAGCAGCCCGAGCAACACCGGGGAGCTGTTTTTT
abundance: .; d_gene: .; v_gene: TRBV9; j_gene: TRBJ1-5; CDR3aa: CASSRDTRTNQPQHF; CDR3nt: TGTGCCAGCAGCCGGGACACCCGAACAAATCAGCCCCAGCATTTT
abundance: .; d_gene: TRBD1; v_gene: TRBV6-4; j_gene: TRBJ1-6; CDR3aa: CASSEPDREVSPLHF; CDR3nt: TGTGCCAGCAGTGAACCGGACAGGGAGGTTTCACCCCTCCACTTT
abundance: .; d_gene: .; v_gene: TRBV6-1; j_gene: TRBJ1-6; CDR3aa: CASSEETGSGSPLHF; CDR3nt: TGTGCCAGCAGTGAAGAAACAGGGTCGGGTTCACCCCTCCACTTT
abundance: .; d_gene: TRBD1; v_gene: TRBV18; j_gene: TRBJ1-1; CDR3aa: CASSPGQGRNTEAFF; CDR3nt: TGTGCCAGCTCACCTGGACAGGGCAGAAACACTGAAGCTTTCTTT
abundance: .; d_gene: .; v_gene: TRBV6-5; j_gene: TRBJ2-7; CDR3aa: CASSITGSAEQYF; CDR3nt: TGTGCCAGCAGTATTACAGGGTCCGCCGAGCAGTACTTC
abundance: once; d_gene: TRBD1; v_gene: TRBV3-1/TRBV3-2; j_gene: TRBJ2-2; CDR3aa: CASSQVQGAGELFF; CDR3nt: TGTGCCAGCAGCCAAGTACAGGGGGCCGGGGAGCTGTTTTTT
abundance: .; d_gene: TRBD2; v_gene: TRBV19; j_gene: TRBJ2-7; CDR3aa: CASSMGWTRSPYEQYF; CDR3nt: TGTGCCAGTAGTATGGGTTGGACTAGGAGCCCTTACGAGCAGTACTTC
abundance: once; d_gene: TRBD2; v_gene: TRBV2; j_gene: TRBJ2-3; CDR3aa: CASSETGGTDTQYF; CDR3nt: TGTGCCAGCAGTGAAACGGGAGGGACAGATACGCAGTATTTT
abundance: .; d_gene: .; v_gene: TRBV9; j_gene: TRBJ1-3; CDR3aa: CASSVDGGGNTIYF; CDR3nt: TGTGCCAGCAGCGTAGATGGAGGAGGAAACACCATATATTTT
abundance: .; d_gene: TRBD2; v_gene: TRBV2; j_gene: TRBJ2-3; CDR3aa: CASGGTSGRAGTDTQYF; CDR3nt: TGTGCCAGTGGGGGGACTAGCGGGAGGGCCGGGACAGATACGCAGTATTTT
abundance: once; d_gene: .; v_gene: TRBV5-1; j_gene: TRBJ1-1; CDR3aa: CASSLVAGVGTEAFF; CDR3nt: TGCGCCAGCAGCTTGGTTGCCGGTGTTGGCACTGAAGCTTTCTTT
abundance: .; d_gene: TRBD2; v_gene: TRBV3-1/TRBV3-2; j_gene: TRBJ2-3; CDR3aa: CASSIQTSGGADTQYF; CDR3nt: TGTGCCAGCAGCATCCAGACTAGCGGGGGGGCAGATACGCAGTATTTT
abundance: .; d_gene: TRBD1; v_gene: TRBV3-1/TRBV3-2; j_gene: TRBJ1-1; CDR3aa: CASSQEQGRTEAFF; CDR3nt: TGTGCCAGCAGCCAAGAACAGGGGAGAACTGAAGCTTTCTTT
abundance: few; d_gene: TRBD1; v_gene: TRBV5-4; j_gene: TRBJ2-1; CDR3aa: CASSRGTGPYNEQFF; CDR3nt: TGTGCCAGCAGCCGCGGGACAGGACCCTACAATGAGCAGTTCTTC
abundance: once; d_gene: .; v_gene: TRBV5-1; j_gene: TRBJ1-2; CDR3aa: CASSLDRNGYTF; CDR3nt: TGCGCCAGCAGCTTGGACAGAAATGGCTACACCTTC
abundance: .; d_gene: .; v_gene: TRBV30; j_gene: TRBJ1-1; CDR3aa: CAWISRQRVTEAFF; CDR3nt: TGTGCCTGGATCTCGAGACAGCGGGTCACTGAAGCTTTCTTT
abundance: few; d_gene: TRBD1; v_gene: TRBV6-5; j_gene: TRBJ1-1; CDR3aa: CASSYSSTGPSEAFF; CDR3nt: TGTGCCAGCAGTTACTCGTCGACAGGGCCGAGTGAAGCTTTCTTT
abundance: .; d_gene: .; v_gene: TRBV5-1; j_gene: TRBJ2-5; CDR3aa: CASSLDIGETQYF; CDR3nt: TGCGCCAGCAGCTTGGATATCGGGGAGACCCAGTACTTC
abundance: .; d_gene: .; v_gene: TRBV18; j_gene: TRBJ2-7; CDR3aa: CASSPCRGTGCEQYF; CDR3nt: TGTGCCAGCTCACCATGTCGCGGGACTGGATGCGAGCAGTACTTC
abundance: .; d_gene: .; v_gene: TRBV28; j_gene: TRBJ1-2; CDR3aa: CASTPVSLYGYTF; CDR3nt: TGTGCCAGCACCCCCGTATCCTTATATGGCTACACCTTC
abundance: .; d_gene: .; v_gene: TRBV6-6; j_gene: TRBJ2-7; CDR3aa: CASSYSGGGTYEQYF; CDR3nt: TGTGCCAGCAGTTACTCAGGAGGGGGCACCTACGAGCAGTACTTC
abundance: .; d_gene: TRBD2; v_gene: TRBV5-1; j_gene: TRBJ2-7; CDR3aa: CASSLSAGLDSYEQYF; CDR3nt: TGCGCCAGCAGCTTGAGTGCGGGACTAGACTCCTACGAGCAGTACTTC
abundance: .; d_gene: .; v_gene: TRBV4-1; j_gene: TRBJ2-7; CDR3aa: CASSQEATATYEQYF; CDR3nt: TGCGCCAGCAGCCAAGAAGCGACAGCAACCTACGAGCAGTACTTC
abundance: few; d_gene: .; v_gene: TRBV7-9; j_gene: TRBJ1-2; CDR3aa: CASSLTGLYGYTF; CDR3nt: TGTGCCAGCAGCTTAACAGGGCTCTATGGCTACACCTTC
abundance: .; d_gene: .; v_gene: TRBV10-1; j_gene: TRBJ2-2; CDR3aa: CASSAPNTGELFF; CDR3nt: TGCGCCAGCAGTGCTCCGAACACCGGGGAGCTGTTTTTT
abundance: .; d_gene: .; v_gene: TRBV6-5; j_gene: TRBJ2-5; CDR3aa: CASSDRSARETQYF; CDR3nt: TGTGCCAGCAGCGACAGGAGCGCACGTGAGACCCAGTACTTC
abundance: .; d_gene: .; v_gene: TRBV10-1; j_gene: TRBJ2-3; CDR3aa: CASSESRNTDTQYF; CDR3nt: TGCGCCAGCAGTGAGTCGAGGAACACAGATACGCAGTATTTT
abundance: .; d_gene: TRBD1; v_gene: TRBV5-1; j_gene: TRBJ1-1; CDR3aa: CASGQGALSQSTEAFF; CDR3nt: TGCGCCAGCGGACAGGGGGCGCTGAGTCAAAGTACTGAAGCTTTCTTT
abundance: .; d_gene: .; v_gene: TRBV5-1; j_gene: TRBJ2-2; CDR3aa: CASSLDNPWYGELFF; CDR3nt: TGCGCCAGCAGCTTAGACAACCCGTGGTACGGGGAGCTGTTTTTT
abundance: .; d_gene: TRBD1; v_gene: TRBV6-1; j_gene: TRBJ2-2; CDR3aa: CASSERTGGPGELFF; CDR3nt: TGTGCCAGCAGTGAACGGACAGGGGGCCCCGGGGAGCTGTTTTTT
abundance: .; d_gene: TRBD2; v_gene: TRBV7-2; j_gene: TRBJ2-7; CDR3aa: CASSLASGTGEQYF; CDR3nt: TGTGCCAGCAGCTTAGCTAGCGGGACGGGAGAGCAGTACTTC
abundance: .; d_gene: .; v_gene: TRBV25-1; j_gene: TRBJ1-3; CDR3aa: CASSEELGANSGNTIYF; CDR3nt: TGTGCCAGCAGTGAAGAGTTAGGGGCCAACTCTGGAAACACCATATATTTT
abundance: .; d_gene: TRBD1; v_gene: TRBV19; j_gene: TRBJ1-6; CDR3aa: CASSPLTGSSYNSPLHF; CDR3nt: TGTGCCAGTAGTCCGTTGACAGGGAGCTCCTATAATTCACCCCTCCACTTT
abundance: .; d_gene: .; v_gene: TRBV19; j_gene: TRBJ1-1; CDR3aa: CASIGVTRITEAFF; CDR3nt: TGTGCCAGTATAGGGGTAACGCGTATCACTGAAGCTTTCTTT
abundance: .; d_gene: .; v_gene: TRBV7-2; j_gene: TRBJ1-1; CDR3aa: CASSLVRGNTEAFF; CDR3nt: TGTGCCAGCAGCTTAGTTCGGGGGAACACTGAAGCTTTCTTT
abundance: .; d_gene: .; v_gene: TRBV2; j_gene: TRBJ1-3; CDR3aa: CASSAKRRLHSGNTIYF; CDR3nt: TGTGCCAGCAGTGCAAAGCGACGGCTGCACTCTGGAAACACCATATATTTT
abundance: many; d_gene: TRBD1; v_gene: TRBV2; j_gene: TRBJ2-1; CDR3aa: CASRAGGPLNEQFF; CDR3nt: TGTGCCAGCAGAGCAGGGGGCCCCCTCAATGAGCAGTTCTTC
abundance: .; d_gene: .; v_gene: TRBV27; j_gene: TRBJ1-1; CDR3aa: CASSSRTEAFF; CDR3nt: TGTGCCAGCAGTTCGCGCACTGAAGCTTTCTTT
abundance: few; d_gene: .; v_gene: TRBV27; j_gene: TRBJ2-7; CDR3aa: CASRFLTGEQYF; CDR3nt: TGTGCCAGCAGGTTCCTAACGGGGGAGCAGTACTTC
abundance: .; d_gene: .; v_gene: TRBV9; j_gene: TRBJ2-5; CDR3aa: CASSPIGDSLRATQYF; CDR3nt: TGTGCCAGCAGCCCCATCGGGGACTCCCTCCGAGCGACCCAGTACTTC
abundance: .; d_gene: TRBD2; v_gene: TRBV27; j_gene: TRBJ2-7; CDR3aa: CASSPGLAGPSYEQYF; CDR3nt: TGTGCCAGCAGTCCGGGACTAGCGGGACCCTCCTACGAGCAGTACTTC
abundance: .; d_gene: .; v_gene: TRBV7-8; j_gene: TRBJ1-4; CDR3aa: CASSVTATNEKLFF; CDR3nt: TGTGCCAGCAGCGTGACAGCAACTAATGAAAAACTGTTTTTT
abundance: .; d_gene: TRBD2; v_gene: TRBV10-3; j_gene: TRBJ2-4; CDR3aa: CAISPSGGVAKNIQYF; CDR3nt: TGTGCCATCAGCCCTAGCGGGGGGGTAGCCAAAAACATTCAGTACTTC
abundance: .; d_gene: .; v_gene: TRBV15; j_gene: TRBJ2-3; CDR3aa: CATSRDRRTGVSTDTQYF; CDR3nt: TGTGCCACCAGCAGAGATCGTCGGACGGGGGTTAGCACAGATACGCAGTATTTT
abundance: .; d_gene: .; v_gene: TRBV10-3; j_gene: TRBJ2-1; CDR3aa: CAISSGTSYNEQFF; CDR3nt: TGTGCCATCAGTTCCGGGACTTCCTACAATGAGCAGTTCTTC
abundance: .; d_gene: TRBD2; v_gene: TRBV27; j_gene: TRBJ2-1; CDR3aa: CASSLRLAAYNEQFF; CDR3nt: TGTGCCAGCAGTCTCCGACTAGCGGCTTACAATGAGCAGTTCTTC
abundance: .; d_gene: TRBD1; v_gene: TRBV2; j_gene: TRBJ1-2; CDR3aa: CASTPLRGQDGYTF; CDR3nt: TGTGCCAGCACCCCCTTACGGGGACAGGATGGCTACACCTTC
abundance: .; d_gene: .; v_gene: TRBV11-2; j_gene: TRBJ1-1; CDR3aa: CASSRLSHTEAFF; CDR3nt: TGTGCCAGCAGCAGACTTAGTCACACTGAAGCTTTCTTT
abundance: .; d_gene: .; v_gene: TRBV5-1; j_gene: TRBJ2-1; CDR3aa: CASSMTGIDEQFF; CDR3nt: TGCGCCAGCAGCATGACAGGCATCGATGAGCAGTTCTTC